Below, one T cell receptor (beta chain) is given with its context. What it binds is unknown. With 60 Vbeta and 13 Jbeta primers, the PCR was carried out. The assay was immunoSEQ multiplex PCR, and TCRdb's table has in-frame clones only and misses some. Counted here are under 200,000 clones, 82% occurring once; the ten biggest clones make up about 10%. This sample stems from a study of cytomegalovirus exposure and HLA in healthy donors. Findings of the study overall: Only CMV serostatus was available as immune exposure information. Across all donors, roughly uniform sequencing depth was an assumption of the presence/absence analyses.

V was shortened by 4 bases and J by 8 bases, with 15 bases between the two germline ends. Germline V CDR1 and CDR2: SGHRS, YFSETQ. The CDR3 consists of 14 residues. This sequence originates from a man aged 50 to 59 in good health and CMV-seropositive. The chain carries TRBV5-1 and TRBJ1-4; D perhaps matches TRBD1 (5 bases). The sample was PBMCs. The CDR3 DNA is TGCGCCAGCAGCGGGAGGCAGGGAAACGAAAAACTGTTTTTT. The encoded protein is CASSGRQGNEKLFF.